This record looks at one T cell receptor (beta chain) sequence and its context. The data were produced by immunoSEQ multiplex PCR, yet TCRdb's version contains in-frame clones alone and is incomplete. The data contain 70,000 to 80,000 clones, around 90% of them seen just once; the ten biggest clones take up 5.5% to 6%. The CDR3 runs 13 residues. The ends were cut back, 0 bases at V and 4 bases at J, with 6 bases in the middle. The sample is drawn from a study of blood T cell repertoires in COVID-19. This TCR was recovered from a human donor in a cohort sampled during active COVID-19. The genes are TRBV5-3 and TRBJ2-3; no definite D call. TRBV5-3 is filed as an ORF, its function uncertain. Sequencing was performed on peripheral blood. CDR3 sequence: CARSLGDSDTQYF. The DNA for the CDR3 is TGTGCCAGAAGCTTGGGCGACTCAGATACGCAGTATTTT.